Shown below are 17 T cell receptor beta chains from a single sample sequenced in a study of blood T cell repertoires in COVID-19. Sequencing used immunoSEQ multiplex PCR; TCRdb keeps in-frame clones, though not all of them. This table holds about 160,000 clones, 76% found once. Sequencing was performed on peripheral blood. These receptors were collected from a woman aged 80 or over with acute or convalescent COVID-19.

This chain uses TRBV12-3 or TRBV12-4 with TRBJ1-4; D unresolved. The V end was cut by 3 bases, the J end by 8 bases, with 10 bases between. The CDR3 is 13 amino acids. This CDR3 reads CASSLRVGEKLFF. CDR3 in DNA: TGTGCCAGCAGTTTGAGGGTAGGCGAAAAACTGTTTTTT.

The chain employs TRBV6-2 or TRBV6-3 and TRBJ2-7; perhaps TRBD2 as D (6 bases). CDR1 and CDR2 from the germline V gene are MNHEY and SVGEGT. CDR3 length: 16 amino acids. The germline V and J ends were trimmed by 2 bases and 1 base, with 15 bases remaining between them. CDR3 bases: TGTGCCAGCAGTTACCCTAGCGACGGCGGATCCTACGAGCAGTACTTC. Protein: CASSYPSDGGSYEQYF.

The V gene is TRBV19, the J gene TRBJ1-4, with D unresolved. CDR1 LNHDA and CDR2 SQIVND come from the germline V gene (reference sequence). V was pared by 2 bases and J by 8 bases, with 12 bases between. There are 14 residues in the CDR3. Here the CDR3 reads CASSIYGIEEKLFF. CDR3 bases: TGTGCCAGTAGTATATACGGGATAGAAGAAAAACTGTTTTTT.

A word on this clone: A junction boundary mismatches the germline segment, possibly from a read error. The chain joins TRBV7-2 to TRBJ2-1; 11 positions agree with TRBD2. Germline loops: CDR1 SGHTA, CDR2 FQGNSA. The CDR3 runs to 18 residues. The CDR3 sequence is CVSSLEVFRLAGRNEQFF. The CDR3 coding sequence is TGTGTCAGCAGCTTAGAGGTCTTCCGACTAGCGGGGAGGAATGAGCAGTTCTTC.

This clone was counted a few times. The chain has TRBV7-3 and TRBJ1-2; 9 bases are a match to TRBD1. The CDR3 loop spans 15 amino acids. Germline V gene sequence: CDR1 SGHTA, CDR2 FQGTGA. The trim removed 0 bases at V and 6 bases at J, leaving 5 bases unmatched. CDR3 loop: CASSLTGTGLNGYTF. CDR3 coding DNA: TGTGCCAGCAGCTTAACAGGGACAGGGCTCAATGGCTACACCTTC.

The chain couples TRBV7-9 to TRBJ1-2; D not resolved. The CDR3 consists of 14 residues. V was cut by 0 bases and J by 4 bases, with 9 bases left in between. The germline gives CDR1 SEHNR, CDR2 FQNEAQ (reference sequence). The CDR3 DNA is TGTGCCAGCAGCTTAGCTCCAGGACTCTATGGCTACACCTTC. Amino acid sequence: CASSLAPGLYGYTF. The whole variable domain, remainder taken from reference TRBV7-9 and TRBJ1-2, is DTGVSQNPRHKITKRGQNVTFRCDPISEHNRLYWYRQTLGQGPEFLTYFQNEAQLEKSRLLSDRFSAERPKGSFSTLEIQRTEQGDSAMYLCASSLAPGLYGYTFGSGTRLTVV.

The CDR3 nucleotides are TGTGCCAGCTCACCCTACAGGGCGAGGAGCTCTGGAAACACCATATATTTT. Its protein is CASSPYRARSSGNTIYF. The gene calls are TRBV18 and TRBJ1-3; the D gene is possibly TRBD1 (6 bases). The CDR3 loop spans 17 amino acids. V was clipped by 3 bases and J by 0 bases, with 15 bases between them. The germline V gene has CDR1 KGHSH and CDR2 LQKENI. Based on the CDR3 plus reference TRBV18 and TRBJ1-3, the full variable domain is NAGVMQNPRHLVRRRGQEARLRCSPMKGHSHVYWYRQLPEEGLKFMVYLQKENIIDESGMPKERFSAEFPKEGPSILRIQQVVRGDSAAYFCASSPYRARSSGNTIYFGEGSWLTVV.

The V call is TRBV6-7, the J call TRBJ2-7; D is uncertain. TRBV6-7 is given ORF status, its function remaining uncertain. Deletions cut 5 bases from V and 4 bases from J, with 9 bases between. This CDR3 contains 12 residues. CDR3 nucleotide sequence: TGTGCCAGCAGTAGAGGAGATTACGAGCAGTACTTC. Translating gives CASSRGDYEQYF.

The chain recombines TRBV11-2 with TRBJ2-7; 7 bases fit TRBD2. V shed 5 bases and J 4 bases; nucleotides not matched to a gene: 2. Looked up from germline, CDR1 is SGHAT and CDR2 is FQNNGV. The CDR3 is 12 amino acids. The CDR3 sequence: CASSPGGYEQYF. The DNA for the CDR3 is TGTGCCAGCAGCCCCGGGGGGTACGAGCAGTACTTC.

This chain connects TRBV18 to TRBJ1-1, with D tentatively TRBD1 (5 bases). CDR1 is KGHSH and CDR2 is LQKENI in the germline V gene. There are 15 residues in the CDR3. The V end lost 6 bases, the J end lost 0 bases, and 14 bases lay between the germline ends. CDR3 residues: CASSLTQGMNTEAFF. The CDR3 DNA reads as TGTGCCAGCTCGCTAACTCAGGGCATGAACACTGAAGCTTTCTTT.

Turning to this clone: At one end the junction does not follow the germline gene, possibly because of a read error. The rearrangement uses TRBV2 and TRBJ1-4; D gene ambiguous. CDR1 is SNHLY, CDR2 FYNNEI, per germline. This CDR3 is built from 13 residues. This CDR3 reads CASSNGRDETLFF. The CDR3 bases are TGTGCCAGCTCCAACGGGAGGGATGAAACACTGTTTTTT.

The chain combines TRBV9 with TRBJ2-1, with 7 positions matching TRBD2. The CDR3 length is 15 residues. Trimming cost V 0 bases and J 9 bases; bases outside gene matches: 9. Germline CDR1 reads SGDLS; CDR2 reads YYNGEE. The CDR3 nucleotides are TGTGCCAGCAGCGTAGATGGGTTTGCGGGAGCTGAGCAGTTCTTC. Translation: CASSVDGFAGAEQFF.

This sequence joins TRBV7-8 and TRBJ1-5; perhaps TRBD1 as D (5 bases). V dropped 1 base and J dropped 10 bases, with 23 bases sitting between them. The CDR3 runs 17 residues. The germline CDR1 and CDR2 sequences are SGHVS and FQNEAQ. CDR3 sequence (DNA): TGTGCCAGCAGCTTAGTTCACCCGACAGCGTCTCTTCCTCCCCAGCATTTT. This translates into CASSLVHPTASLPPQHF.

CDR3 residues: CASSADRGTQYF. The CDR3 nucleotides are TGCGCCAGCAGCGCTGACAGGGGTACGCAGTATTTT. The J gene is TRBJ2-3, the V gene TRBV5-1, with 8 bases lining up with TRBD1. Germline-derived CDR1 and CDR2 are SGHRS and YFSETQ. The CDR3 runs 12 residues. V was pared by 4 bases and J by 8 bases, with 3 bases of the junction left unmatched.

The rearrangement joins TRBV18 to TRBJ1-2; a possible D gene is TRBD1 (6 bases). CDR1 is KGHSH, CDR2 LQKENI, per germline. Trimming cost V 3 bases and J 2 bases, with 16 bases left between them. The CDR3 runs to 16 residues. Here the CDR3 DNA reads TGTGCCAGCTCACCCGGGGACACCACTCAAAACTATGGCTACACCTTC. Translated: CASSPGDTTQNYGYTF.

CDR3 sequence (DNA): TGTGCCAGCAGCTTTTACGGGGGGCTGGTAAGCACTGAAGCTTTCTTT. Translation: CASSFYGGLVSTEAFF. The gene calls are TRBV5-8 and TRBJ1-1; a weak D match, TRBD1 (6 bases). Germline CDR1 and CDR2: SGHTS and YDEGEE. The CDR3 contains 16 residues. V lost 2 bases to trimming and J lost 4 bases, with 18 bases between them.

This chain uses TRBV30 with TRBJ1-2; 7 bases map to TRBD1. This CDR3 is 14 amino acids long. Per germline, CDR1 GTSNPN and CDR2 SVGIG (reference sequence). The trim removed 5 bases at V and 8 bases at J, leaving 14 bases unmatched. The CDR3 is CAWGQGGGSLGYTF. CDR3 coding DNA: TGTGCCTGGGGCCAAGGGGGCGGCAGCTTGGGCTACACCTTC.